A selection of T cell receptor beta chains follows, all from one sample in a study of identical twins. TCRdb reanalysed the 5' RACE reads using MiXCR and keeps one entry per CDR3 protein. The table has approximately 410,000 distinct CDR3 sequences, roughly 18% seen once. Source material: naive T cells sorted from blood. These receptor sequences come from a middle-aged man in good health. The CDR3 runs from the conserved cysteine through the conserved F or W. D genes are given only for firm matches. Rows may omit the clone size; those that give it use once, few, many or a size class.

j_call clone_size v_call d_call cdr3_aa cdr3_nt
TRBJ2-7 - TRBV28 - CASSPDRIDYEQYF TGTGCCAGCAGTCCCGACAGGATCGACTACGAGCAGTACTTC
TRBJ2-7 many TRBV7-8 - CASSRRDRFYEQYF TGTGCCAGCAGCCGACGGGACCGCTTCTACGAGCAGTACTTC
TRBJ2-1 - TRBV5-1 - CASSPGRGSGNEQFF TGCGCCAGCAGCCCCGGTAGGGGGTCGGGCAATGAGCAGTTCTTC
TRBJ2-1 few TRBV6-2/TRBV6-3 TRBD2 CASSYPELARSSYNEQFF TGTGCCAGCAGTTACCCAGAACTAGCGCGGAGCTCCTACAATGAGCAGTTCTTC
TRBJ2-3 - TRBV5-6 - CASSLVAALGNTQYF TGTGCCAGCAGCTTGGTAGCCGCCCTGGGGAATACGCAGTATTTT
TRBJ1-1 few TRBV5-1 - CASSLSGGMNTEAFF TGCGCCAGCAGCTTGTCGGGAGGGATGAACACTGAAGCTTTCTTT
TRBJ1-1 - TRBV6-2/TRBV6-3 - CASSYFGTGGTEAFF TGTGCCAGCAGTTACTTTGGTACGGGGGGCACTGAAGCTTTCTTT
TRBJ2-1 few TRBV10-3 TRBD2 CAISEGSGGAGEQFF TGTGCCATCAGTGAAGGTAGCGGGGGGGCCGGGGAGCAGTTCTTC
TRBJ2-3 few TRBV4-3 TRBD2 CASSQAGTSGGGYTDTQYF TGCGCCAGCAGCCAAGCCGGGACTAGCGGGGGAGGTTACACAGATACGCAGTATTTT
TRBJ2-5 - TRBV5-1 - CASSLWTTQETQYF TGCGCCAGCAGCTTATGGACAACTCAAGAGACCCAGTACTTC
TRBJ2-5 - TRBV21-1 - CASKGTSGGPLGETQYF TGTGCCAGCAAGGGGACTAGCGGGGGGCCACTTGGAGAGACCCAGTACTTC
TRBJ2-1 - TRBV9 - CASSVSGSLDNEQFF TGTGCCAGCAGCGTATCTGGGAGTTTAGACAATGAGCAGTTCTTC
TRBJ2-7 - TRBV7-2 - CASSSLGRYEQYF TGTGCCAGCAGCTCCTTGGGGCGTTACGAGCAGTACTTC
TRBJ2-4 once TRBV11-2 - CASSLPFDIQYF TGTGCCAGCAGCCTACCGTTTGACATTCAGTACTTC
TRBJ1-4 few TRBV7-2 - CASSGGGAGEKLFF TGTGCCAGCAGTGGGGGGGGGGCAGGTGAAAAACTGTTTTTT
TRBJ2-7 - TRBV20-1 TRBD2 CSAAMTSAPHYEQYF TGCAGTGCAGCGATGACTAGCGCCCCGCACTACGAGCAGTACTTC
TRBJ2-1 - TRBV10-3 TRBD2 CAISDFRVGTSGRLDEQFF TGTGCCATCAGTGATTTTCGAGTCGGGACTAGCGGGAGACTGGATGAGCAGTTCTTC
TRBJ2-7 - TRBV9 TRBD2 CASSLSSGAGDFYEQYF TGTGCCAGCAGCCTATCGTCCGGAGCGGGGGATTTCTACGAGCAGTACTTC
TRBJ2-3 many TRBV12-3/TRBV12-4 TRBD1 CASRGTGSTDTQYF TGTGCCAGCAGGGGGACAGGGTCCACAGATACGCAGTATTTT
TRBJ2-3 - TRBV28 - CASSSILGTSTDTQYF TGTGCCAGCAGTTCCATCTTAGGAACTAGCACAGATACGCAGTATTTT
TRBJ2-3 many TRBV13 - CASSSGTWEADTQYF TGTGCCAGCAGCTCGGGGACCTGGGAGGCTGATACGCAGTATTTT
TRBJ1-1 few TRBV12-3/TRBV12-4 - CASSFLGVGPEAFF TGTGCCAGCAGTTTTTTGGGTGTGGGCCCTGAAGCTTTCTTT
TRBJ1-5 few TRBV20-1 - CSARGTGKGQPQHF TGCAGTGCTAGGGGTACGGGGAAAGGCCAGCCCCAGCATTTT
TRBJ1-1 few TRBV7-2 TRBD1 CASSRTGQVNTEAFF TGTGCCAGCAGCCGCACGGGACAGGTGAACACTGAAGCTTTCTTT
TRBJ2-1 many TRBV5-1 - CASGTGDYNEQFF TGCGCCAGCGGGACGGGAGACTACAATGAGCAGTTCTTC
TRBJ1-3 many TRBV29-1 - CSVGQNSGNTIYF TGCAGCGTCGGACAGAACTCTGGAAACACCATATATTTT
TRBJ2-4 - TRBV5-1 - CASSSSTGGGHIQYF TGCGCCAGCAGCTCATCTACCGGAGGGGGCCACATTCAGTACTTC
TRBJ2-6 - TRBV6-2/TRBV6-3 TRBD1 CASSRDRAGANVLTF TGTGCCAGCAGCCGAGACAGGGCTGGGGCCAACGTCCTGACTTTC
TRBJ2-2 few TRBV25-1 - CASSNSGIGLFF TGTGCCAGCAGTAATTCCGGGATAGGGCTGTTTTTT
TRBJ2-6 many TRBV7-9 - CASSLVRQSSGANVLTF TGTGCCAGCAGCTTAGTTCGGCAGAGCTCTGGGGCCAACGTCCTGACTTTC
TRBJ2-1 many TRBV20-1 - CSARARPLEGNEQFF TGCAGTGCTAGAGCGAGGCCCCTCGAGGGCAATGAGCAGTTCTTC
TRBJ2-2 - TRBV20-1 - CSANSPVTGGELFF TGCAGTGCTAACTCGCCGGTTACGGGCGGGGAGCTGTTTTTT
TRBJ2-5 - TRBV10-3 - CAISESWGPDSETRETQYF TGTGCCATCAGTGAGTCGTGGGGCCCGGACAGTGAGACCAGAGAGACCCAGTACTTC
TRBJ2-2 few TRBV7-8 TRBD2 CASSPRWTSGRNTGELFF TGTGCCAGCAGCCCACGATGGACTAGCGGGAGAAACACCGGGGAGCTGTTTTTT
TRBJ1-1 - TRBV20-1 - CSARRGVATEAFF TGCAGTGCTAGACGGGGGGTGGCCACTGAAGCTTTCTTT
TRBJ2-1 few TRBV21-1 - CASKTWEGGRYNEQFF TGTGCCAGCAAAACGTGGGAGGGAGGGAGGTACAATGAGCAGTTCTTC
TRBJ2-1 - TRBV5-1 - CASRRGDSGVEQFF TGCGCCAGCAGGAGAGGGGACTCCGGAGTTGAGCAGTTCTTC
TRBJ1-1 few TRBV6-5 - CASSSPLGEDTEAFF TGTGCCAGCAGTTCCCCCCTGGGGGAGGACACTGAAGCTTTCTTT
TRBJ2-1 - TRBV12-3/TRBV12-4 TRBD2 CATGLAGDFHEQFF TGTGCCACCGGACTAGCGGGAGATTTCCATGAGCAGTTCTTC
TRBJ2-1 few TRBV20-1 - CSAPDVGAEQFF TGCAGTGCGCCCGACGTGGGGGCTGAGCAGTTCTTC
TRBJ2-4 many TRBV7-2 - CASSKGRSIQYF TGTGCCAGCAGCAAAGGCCGAAGCATTCAGTACTTC
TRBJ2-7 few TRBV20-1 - CSARQGLEQYF TGCAGTGCTAGGCAGGGTCTCGAGCAGTACTTC
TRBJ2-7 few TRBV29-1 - CSVGESSYEQYF TGCAGCGTTGGGGAGAGCTCCTACGAGCAGTACTTC
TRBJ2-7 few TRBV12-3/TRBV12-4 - CASSLAGGAGSYEQYF TGTGCCAGCAGTTTAGCTGGCGGGGCGGGCTCCTACGAGCAGTACTTC
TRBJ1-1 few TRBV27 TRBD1 CAITGVMNTEAFF TGTGCCATAACAGGGGTAATGAACACTGAAGCTTTCTTT
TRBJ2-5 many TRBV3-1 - CASSPTLQETQYF TGTGCCAGCAGCCCGACTCTTCAAGAGACCCAGTACTTC